The entry that follows covers one TCR beta chain sequence. The source of the sample is a study of cytomegalovirus exposure and HLA in healthy donors. PCR involved 60 Vbeta and 13 Jbeta primers. The method was immunoSEQ multiplex PCR; TCRdb's version includes in-frame clones alone and lacks a portion of them. The table has 100,000 to 150,000 clones, 65% to 80% seen once. The CDR3 is made up of 15 amino acids. The receptor comes from a woman aged 60 to 75 in good health and CMV-seropositive. The chain carries TRBV21-1 and TRBJ1-3; the DNA was not used to check the table's D call, TRBD1. TRBV21-1 is given as a pseudogene. What was sequenced was PBMCs. CDR3 DNA sequence: TGTGCCAGCACACCTACAGGGGTTCTAGGAAACACCATATATTTT. Amino acid sequence: CASTPTGVLGNTIYF.